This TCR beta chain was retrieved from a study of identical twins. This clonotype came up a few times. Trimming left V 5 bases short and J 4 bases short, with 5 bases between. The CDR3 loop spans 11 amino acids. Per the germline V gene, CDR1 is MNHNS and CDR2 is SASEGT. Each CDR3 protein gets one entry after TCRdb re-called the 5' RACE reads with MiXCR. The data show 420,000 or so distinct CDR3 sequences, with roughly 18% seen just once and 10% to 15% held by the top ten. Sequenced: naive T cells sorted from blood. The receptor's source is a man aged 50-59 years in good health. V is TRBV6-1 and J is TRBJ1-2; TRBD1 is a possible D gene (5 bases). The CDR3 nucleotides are TGTGCCAGCAGTAGGGGCTATGGCTACACCTTC. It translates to CASSRGYGYTF.